The clone carrying this T cell receptor (beta chain) was seen a handful of times. Its antigen is unidentified. The sample originates from a study of T cell repertoires in cytomegalovirus infection. The overall study: CMV infection plus the matching HLA type was flagged by public TCR beta signatures. Findings and limits, study-wide: Dominant in the ex vivo response were TCR beta clonotypes restricted by HLA-C and specific for CMV.

The CDR3 is 14 residues long. Germline trimming cut 1 base from V and 9 bases from J; bases unmatched to any gene: 7. Germline CDR1 reads SGHVS; CDR2 reads FQNEAQ. TCRdb reprocessed the reads with MiXCR, giving one entry per CDR3 protein. The data show around 740,000 distinct CDR3 sequences, approximately 34% seen once. Input material: PBMCs. This receptor was taken from a human donor in good health (CMV status not recorded). Some clones in this sample may be carry-over from other donors' samples. This chain connects TRBV7-8 to TRBJ2-5; the match to TRBD2 covers 8 bases. Here the CDR3 DNA reads TGTGCCAGCAGCTTAGGCAGGGCCGGGGGGGCCCAGTACTTC. It translates to CASSLGRAGGAQYF.